This passage covers 20 T cell receptor beta chains from one sample sequenced in a study of cytomegalovirus exposure and HLA in healthy donors. Vbeta (60) and Jbeta (13) primers were used in the PCR. The protocol was immunoSEQ multiplex PCR, while the TCRdb copy is restricted to in-frame clones and leaves out a portion. The table includes 150,000 to 200,000 clones, around 86% detected once. Sequences were obtained from PBMCs. These receptors were taken from a man aged 50-59 years in good health and CMV-seronegative.

The J gene is TRBJ2-7, the V gene TRBV11-3, with TRBD2 matching 10 bases. This CDR3 is 13 amino acids long. J lost 6 bases, V lost 5 bases, and 4 bases had no gene match. Germline assignment: CDR1 SGHNT and CDR2 YENEEA. CDR3: CASSPGLASEQYF. The CDR3 bases are TGTGCCAGCAGCCCGGGACTAGCGAGCGAGCAGTACTTC.

This clone was recorded only once. This chain joins TRBV10-3 and TRBJ1-1; 7 bases match TRBD1. This CDR3 contains 15 residues. The ends lost 3 bases at V and 1 base at J; junction bases unmatched: 5. Germline V gives CDR1 ENHRY, CDR2 SYGVKD. This CDR3 reads CAISDRGKANTEAFF. The CDR3 DNA reads as TGTGCCATCAGTGACAGGGGGAAAGCGAACACTGAAGCTTTCTTT.

As concerns this clone: Mismatch with germline at one junction end may stem from a read error. The rearrangement uses TRBV7-7 and TRBJ2-7, with D maybe TRBD2 (5 bases). Germline CDR1 reads SSHAT; CDR2 reads FNYEAQ (reference sequence). The CDR3 covers 9 residues. In DNA form, the CDR3 reads TGTGCTAGCAGCTTGCACGGGGACTTC. Amino acid sequence: CASSLHGDF. The variable domain in full, with the rest retrieved from reference TRBV7-7 and TRBJ2-7, is GAGVSQSPRYKVTKRGQDVTLRCDPISSHATLYWYQQALGQGPEFLTYFNYEAQPDKSGLPSDRFSAERPEGSISTLTIQRTEQRDSAMYRCASSLHGDFGPGTRLTVT.

As concerns this clone: A read error may produce the germline difference seen at one junction end. This chain links TRBV7-9 with TRBJ1-1; 9 bases line up with TRBD1. The germline CDR1 and CDR2 sequences are SEHNR and FQNEAQ (reference sequence). The CDR3 contains 16 residues. For the CDR3, the DNA is TGTTCCAGCAGCCGGGGGACAGGGAAGGCCCTCACTGAAGCTTTCTTT. Its protein product is CSSSRGTGKALTEAFF.

This clone was counted a few times. J is TRBJ1-5 and V is TRBV5-1, with no clear D. The CDR3 is 14 residues long. In germline, CDR1 is SGHRS, CDR2 YFSETQ. Trimming cost V 1 base and J 8 bases, with 13 bases left between them. CDR3 DNA: TGCGCCAGCAGCTTGCAATCACCCCGGGAGCCCCAGCATTTT. Translating it yields CASSLQSPREPQHF.

The V call is TRBV5-1, the J call TRBJ2-2, with D perhaps TRBD2 (6 bases). With 0 bases removed from V and 2 bases from J, the gap between germline ends came to 11 bases. CDR3 length: 16 residues. Germline CDR1 SGHRS, CDR2 YFSETQ. CDR3 region: CASSLVGGANTGELFF. CDR3 DNA sequence: TGCGCCAGCAGCTTGGTCGGAGGGGCTAACACCGGGGAGCTGTTTTTT.

A remark on this clone: One end of the junction fails to match germline, which may point to a read error. The chain employs TRBV7-9 and TRBJ1-2; D unresolved. The CDR3 loop spans 14 amino acids. Per germline, CDR1 SEHNR and CDR2 FQNEAQ (reference sequence). CDR3 bases: TGTTCCAGCAGCTTACAATCGGGGTCGCTTGGCTACACCTTC. It codes for CSSSLQSGSLGYTF. The full variable domain, its missing parts supplied by reference TRBV7-9 and TRBJ1-2, is DTGVSQNPRHKITKRGQNVTFRCDPISEHNRLYWYRQTLGQGPEFLTYFQNEAQLEKSRLLSDRFSAERPKGSFSTLEIQRTEQGDSAMYLCSSSLQSGSLGYTFGSGTRLTVV.

This rearrangement joins TRBV5-4 to TRBJ2-7; 10 positions match TRBD2. This CDR3 contains 15 residues. The V segment lost 4 bases and the J segment 3 bases; nucleotides outside the gene matches: 7. The germline V gene encodes CDR1 SGHNT and CDR2 YYREEE (reference sequence). This chain's CDR3 is CASSAGLASRYEQYF. As DNA, the CDR3 is TGTGCCAGCAGCGCGGGACTAGCGAGCCGCTACGAGCAGTACTTC.

The chain employs TRBV6-5 and TRBJ1-1; D is perhaps TRBD1 (6 bases). This CDR3 spans 14 amino acids. Trimming pared 4 bases from V and 5 bases from J, leaving 14 bases between. In germline, CDR1 is MNHEY, CDR2 SVGAGI. The chain's CDR3 is CASSFDRRRTEAFF. The CDR3 region has the DNA TGTGCCAGCAGTTTCGACAGGAGAAGGACTGAAGCTTTCTTT.

This clone showed up just a few times. The chain recombines TRBV7-9 with TRBJ1-5, with a tentative D call TRBD1 (6 bases). The CDR3 spans 14 residues. The V end was cut by 2 bases, the J end by 4 bases, with 9 bases between. Germline V gene lookup returns CDR1 SEHNR and CDR2 FQNEAQ (reference sequence). In DNA, the CDR3 is TGTGCCAGCAGCTTACAGGGGACAAATCAGCCCCAGCATTTT. It translates to CASSLQGTNQPQHF.

This CDR3 is CASWDRGSGNTIYF. The DNA for the CDR3 is TGTGCCAGCTGGGACAGGGGCTCTGGAAACACCATATATTTT. The chain carries TRBV5-5 and TRBJ1-3, with TRBD1 matching over 10 bases. The CDR3 loop spans 14 amino acids. V dropped 7 bases and J dropped 0; count of bases not matched to a gene: 1. From germline, CDR1 is SGHKS and CDR2 YYEKEE (reference sequence).

The chain has TRBV11-2 and TRBJ2-1, with TRBD2 identical over 9 bases. Trimming removed 5 bases from V and 5 bases from J; junction bases left unmatched: 7. The CDR3 covers 15 residues. Germline loops: CDR1 SGHAT, CDR2 FQNNGV. CDR3 sequence (DNA): TGTGCCAGCAGCGAAAAAGCGGGAGGTAACAATGAGCAGTTCTTC. This encodes CASSEKAGGNNEQFF.

The genes are TRBV6-1 and TRBJ2-3; 11 nucleotides align to TRBD1. The length of the CDR3 is 14 residues. CDR1 MNHNS and CDR2 SASEGT come from the germline V gene. Trimming cost V 8 bases and J 4 bases; bases outside gene matches: 5. The CDR3 nucleotides read TGTGCCAGCTGGGGGGGACAGGGGGCAGATACGCAGTATTTT. As protein: CASWGGQGADTQYF.

The chain links TRBV7-3 to TRBJ2-3, with 7 bases that match TRBD1. The trim removed 4 bases at V and 2 bases at J, leaving 18 bases unmatched. Per the germline V gene, CDR1 is SGHTA and CDR2 is FQGTGA. CDR3 length: 19 residues. The CDR3 here is CASSSWPPGGGGFTDTQYF. In nucleotides, the CDR3 is TGTGCCAGCAGCTCTTGGCCCCCAGGGGGTGGGGGATTCACAGATACGCAGTATTTT. Based on the CDR3 plus reference TRBV7-3 and TRBJ2-3, the full variable domain is GAGVSQTPSNKVTEKGKYVELRCDPISGHTALYWYRQSLGQGPEFLIYFQGTGAADDSGLPNDRFFAVRPEGSVSTLKIQRTERGDSAVYLCASSSWPPGGGGFTDTQYFGPGTRLTVL.

The chain couples TRBV7-2 to TRBJ2-5, with TRBD1 as a possible D gene (6 bases). Germline CDR1 reads SGHTA; CDR2 reads FQGNSA. The CDR3 runs to 14 residues. With 2 bases removed from V and 3 bases from J, the gap between germline ends came to 10 bases. The CDR3 nucleotides read TGTGCCAGCAGCTTAACCCGGACAGAAGAGACCCAGTACTTC. Translated: CASSLTRTEETQYF.

The V call is TRBV7-3, the J call TRBJ1-4; D unresolved. The length of the CDR3 is 13 residues. CDR1 and CDR2 from the germline V gene are SGHTA and FQGTGA. V was clipped by 2 bases and J by 8 bases, with 9 bases between them. CDR3 loop: CASSLESGEKLFF. DNA for the CDR3: TGTGCCAGCAGCTTAGAGTCGGGAGAAAAACTGTTTTTT.

The chain carries TRBV7-3 and TRBJ2-5; 8 bases are a match to TRBD1. Germline values: CDR1 SGHTA, CDR2 FQGTGA. Trimming at V came to 4 bases and at J to 0 bases, leaving 7 bases not matched to a gene. The length of the CDR3 is 16 residues. The CDR3 loop is CASSSGTGPYQETQYF. The CDR3 nucleotides read TGTGCCAGCAGCTCCGGGACAGGCCCGTACCAAGAGACCCAGTACTTC.

The rearrangement uses TRBV5-1 and TRBJ2-7; 8 bases are a match to TRBD1. Trimming cost V 4 bases and J 7 bases; bases outside gene matches: 10. CDR3 length equals 14 residues. Germline assignment: CDR1 SGHRS and CDR2 YFSETQ. The CDR3 bases are TGCGCCAGCAGCGCTCTCGACAGGGGATGGGAGCAGTACTTC. This translates into CASSALDRGWEQYF.

Here the CDR3 reads CASLSNTEAFF. CDR3 in DNA: TGTGCCAGCTTGTCAAACACTGAAGCTTTCTTT. V usage is TRBV28 and J usage is TRBJ1-1; D is uncertain. CDR3 size: 11 residues. Trimming shortened V by 8 bases and J by 2 bases, and 6 bases separated the two germline ends. Germline V CDR1 and CDR2: MDHEN, SYDVKM. The full variable domain, its missing parts supplied by reference TRBV28 and TRBJ1-1, is DVKVTQSSRYLVKRTGEKVFLECVQDMDHENMFWYRQDPGLGLRLIYFSYDVKMKEKGDIPEGYSVSREKKERFSLILESASTNQTSMYLCASLSNTEAFFGQGTRLTVV.

CDR3 protein: CASSADSYNEQFF. CDR3 coding DNA: TGCGCCAGCAGCGCGGACAGCTACAATGAGCAGTTCTTC. The chain employs TRBV5-1 and TRBJ2-1; D perhaps matches TRBD1 (6 bases). The V end was cut by 4 bases, the J end by 3 bases, with 8 bases between. In germline, CDR1 is SGHRS, CDR2 YFSETQ. The CDR3 covers 13 residues.